A single T cell receptor (beta chain) is shown here with its context. These data come from a study of blood T cell repertoires in COVID-19. At the level of the study: Samples representing acute and convalescent COVID-19 were sourced from the United States, Italy and Spain. PBMCs, B-cell-depleted T cells, or T cells provided the cDNA or gDNA that made up the material.

Methods used by the authors: Reference gene primer amplification gave nucleated cell count estimates. Libraries were prepared by immunoSEQ multiplex PCR; TCRdb keeps only in-frame clonotypes and omits some of them. Clone size and V and J calls were adopted from that table, with D and trimming inferred from the DNA. This sample yields tens of thousands of clones, of which about 80% are seen a single time; approximately 9% belongs to the top ten. Losses at the gene ends were 2 bases for V and 0 bases for J; bases not matched to a gene: 14. CDR3 length: 20 residues. The V gene's germline CDR1 is MDHEN and CDR2 SYDVKM.

The source of this sequence is a man aged 70-80 years with active or convalescent COVID-19. The V gene is TRBV28, the J gene TRBJ1-5; 9 nucleotides match TRBD1. The specimen sequenced was peripheral blood. The CDR3: CASSLPVRGQGVYSNQPQHF. For the CDR3, the DNA is TGTGCCAGCAGTTTACCCGTCCGGGGACAGGGCGTTTATAGCAATCAGCCCCAGCATTTT.